These T cell receptor beta chains were read from a single sample in a study of blood T cell repertoires in COVID-19. Generated by immunoSEQ multiplex PCR, the TCRdb table keeps only in-frame clones and is missing some. Among about 350,000 clones listed, 88% were seen once. Sequenced sample: PBMCs or T cells enriched from blood (not recorded which). These receptors were collected from a woman aged 25 to 39 who had been exposed to COVID-19. The CDR3 runs from the conserved cysteine through the conserved F or W.

CDR3aa	v_gene
CASSPWDSRSPLHF	TRBV3-1/TRBV3-2
CASSLEQLYGYTF	TRBV7-8
CASSGQFANTGELFF	TRBV2
CASRPGYTEAFF	TRBV12-3/TRBV12-4
CASSHRRPGNTEAFF	TRBV3-1/TRBV3-2
CSALNEVKAFF	TRBV20-1
CASRRGQSTGELFF	TRBV19
CASSFLPATNEKLFF	TRBV5-1
CASSHGTGGNQPQHF	TRBV2
CAWARLAYEQYF	TRBV30
CASSLEQGARETQYF	TRBV11-3
CASSRQAGQGAGDTIYF	TRBV4-2
CASSQGDGTEAFF	TRBV18
CASSISGVYEQYF	TRBV19
CASSAGTFYEQYF	TRBV27
CASSVAYREGRYNEQFF	TRBV9
CASRVLEESYEQYF	TRBV6-5
CSVEGTGAFTDTQYF	TRBV29-1
CASSITGGADTGELFF	TRBV5-4
CASSLEENYGYTF	TRBV5-6
CASTTGLERTDTQYF	TRBV27
CASGPRVDEKLFF	TRBV7-3
CASSSGLAGSTDTQYF	TRBV13
CASSPGGGVETQYF	TRBV5-4
CASTPSRARNTEAFF	TRBV6-5
CASSDGQGAVNEQFF	TRBV3-1/TRBV3-2
CASSLHSNQPQHF	TRBV27
CASSVGIGDRGSDTQYF	TRBV9
CASTLNGGTEAFF	TRBV19
CASSEQVSGNTIYF	TRBV10-2
CASSVTGQETQYF	TRBV9
CASSFLGQGNEKLFF	TRBV27
CASRGGLTNTGELFF	TRBV2
CASSQRQGNNEQFF	TRBV27
CASSSRLAGVPGELFF	TRBV7-9
CASSLTGTGAFF	TRBV3-1/TRBV3-2
CASTITLAGNEQFF	TRBV6-5
CATRAGSSSYNSPLHF	TRBV19